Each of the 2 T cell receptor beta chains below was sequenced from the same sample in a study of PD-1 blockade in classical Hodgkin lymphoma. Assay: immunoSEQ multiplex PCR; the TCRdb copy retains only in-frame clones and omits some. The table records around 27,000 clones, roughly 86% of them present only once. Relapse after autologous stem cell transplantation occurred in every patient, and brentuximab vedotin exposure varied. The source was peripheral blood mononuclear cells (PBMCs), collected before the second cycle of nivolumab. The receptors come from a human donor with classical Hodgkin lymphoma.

CDR3 bases: TGTGCCAGCAGCCATGGGACGAACCCCACAGATACGCAGTATTTT. This codes for CASSHGTNPTDTQYF. V and J are TRBV4-2 and TRBJ2-3, with D tentatively TRBD1 or TRBD2 (5 bases each). Germline CDR1 reads LGHNA; CDR2 reads YNFKEQ. Trimming shortened V by 3 bases and J by 2 bases, and 12 bases separated the two germline ends. The CDR3 is 15 residues long.

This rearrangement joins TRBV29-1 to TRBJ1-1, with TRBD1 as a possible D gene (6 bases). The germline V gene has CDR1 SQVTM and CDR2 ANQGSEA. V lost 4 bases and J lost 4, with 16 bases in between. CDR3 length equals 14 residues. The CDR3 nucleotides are TGCAGCGTTGCATCTCGGGGGCCGGGCACTGAAGCTTTCTTT. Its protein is CSVASRGPGTEAFF.